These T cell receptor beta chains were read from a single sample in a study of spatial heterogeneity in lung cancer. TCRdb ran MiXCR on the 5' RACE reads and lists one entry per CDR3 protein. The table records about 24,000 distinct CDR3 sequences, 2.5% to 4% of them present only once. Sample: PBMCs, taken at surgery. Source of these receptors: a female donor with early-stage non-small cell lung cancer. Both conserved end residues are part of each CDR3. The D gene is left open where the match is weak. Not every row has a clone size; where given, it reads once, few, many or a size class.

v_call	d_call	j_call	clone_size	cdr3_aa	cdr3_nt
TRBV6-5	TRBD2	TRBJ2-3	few	CASSRGAGETWYGGFDTQYF	TGTGCCAGCAGCCGAGGCGCGGGAGAAACCTGGTATGGAGGTTTTGATACGCAGTATTTT
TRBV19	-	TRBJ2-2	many	CASSIALTGELFF	TGTGCCAGTAGTATAGCTCTCACCGGGGAGCTGTTTTTT
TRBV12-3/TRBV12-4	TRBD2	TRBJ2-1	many	CASVYGRADEQFF	TGTGCCAGCGTTTACGGGAGGGCTGATGAGCAGTTCTTC
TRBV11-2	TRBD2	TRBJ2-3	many	CASSFGLAGSTDTQYF	TGTGCCAGCAGCTTTGGACTAGCGGGGAGCACAGATACGCAGTATTTT
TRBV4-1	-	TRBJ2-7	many	CASRSTLLENEQYF	TGCGCCAGCAGATCTACCTTACTAGAAAACGAGCAGTACTTC
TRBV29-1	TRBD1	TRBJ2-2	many	CSAGDRGTGELFF	TGCAGCGCCGGGGACAGGGGAACCGGGGAGCTGTTTTTT
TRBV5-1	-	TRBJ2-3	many	CASSLPAPSTDTQYF	TGCGCCAGCAGTCTGCCTGCTCCTAGCACAGATACGCAGTATTTT
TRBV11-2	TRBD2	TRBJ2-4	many	CASSLVAGRRERKNIQYF	TGTGCCAGCAGCTTAGTGGCCGGGCGGCGGGAGAGGAAAAACATTCAGTACTTC
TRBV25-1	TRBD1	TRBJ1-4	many	CASSVGTGLSKLFF	TGTGCCAGCAGTGTAGGGACAGGGTTGTCGAAACTGTTTTTT
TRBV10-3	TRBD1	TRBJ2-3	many	CAIGGTGVSTDTQYF	TGTGCCATCGGAGGGACAGGGGTTAGCACAGATACGCAGTATTTT
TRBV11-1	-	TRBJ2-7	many	CASRLRLGGDEQYF	TGTGCCAGCAGACTGAGACTAGGGGGGGACGAGCAGTACTTC
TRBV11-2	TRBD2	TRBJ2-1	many	CASSLSGSVYNEQFF	TGTGCCAGCAGCTTAAGCGGGAGCGTCTACAATGAGCAGTTCTTC
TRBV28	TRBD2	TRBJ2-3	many	CASSPTGLALEATDTQYF	TGTGCCAGCAGTCCCACGGGACTAGCCTTAGAAGCCACAGATACGCAGTATTTT
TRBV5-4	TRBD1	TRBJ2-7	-	CASSQPGQLSYEQYF	TGTGCCAGCAGCCAACCGGGACAGTTGTCCTACGAGCAGTACTTC
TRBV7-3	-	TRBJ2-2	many	CASSLTGRELFF	TGTGCCAGCAGCTTAACGGGGAGGGAGCTGTTTTTT
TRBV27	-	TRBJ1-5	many	CASSFGRAKPQHF	TGTGCCAGCAGTTTTGGCAGGGCTAAGCCCCAGCATTTT
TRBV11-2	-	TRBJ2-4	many	CASSLVGNIQYF	TGTGCCAGCAGCCTAGTAGGAAACATTCAGTACTTC
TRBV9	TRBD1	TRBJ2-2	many	CASSVFAGGTGELFF	TGTGCCAGCAGCGTATTTGCAGGGGGCACCGGGGAGCTGTTTTTT
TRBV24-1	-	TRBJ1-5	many	CATSPDGNQPQHF	TGTGCCACCAGTCCTGACGGAAATCAGCCCCAGCATTTT
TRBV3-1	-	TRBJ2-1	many	CASSQDSPHRTSFSYNEQFF	TGTGCCAGCAGCCAAGATTCCCCTCACCGAACTAGCTTCAGTTACAATGAGCAGTTCTTC
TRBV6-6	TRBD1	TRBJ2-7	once	CASSYSTGQGYEQYF	TGTGCCAGCAGTTACTCGACGGGACAGGGTTACGAGCAGTACTTC
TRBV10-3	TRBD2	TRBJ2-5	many	CAISASLAGGETQYF	TGTGCCATCAGTGCCTCACTAGCGGGAGGAGAGACCCAGTACTTC
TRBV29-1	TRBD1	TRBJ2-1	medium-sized	CSVVGQGAGYEQFF	TGCAGCGTCGTGGGACAGGGGGCCGGCTATGAGCAGTTCTTC
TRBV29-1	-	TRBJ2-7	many	CSVELDRSYEQYF	TGCAGCGTGGAACTAGACAGATCCTACGAGCAGTACTTC
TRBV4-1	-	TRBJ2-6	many	CASSHPHSGANVLTF	TGCGCCAGCAGCCATCCCCACTCAGGGGCCAACGTCCTGACTTTC
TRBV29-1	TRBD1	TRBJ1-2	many	CSVDRPPRLYTF	TGCAGCGTGGACAGGCCCCCTAGGTTGTACACCTTC
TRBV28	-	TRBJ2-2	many	CASSLSAGELFF	TGTGCCAGCAGTTTATCGGCCGGGGAGCTGTTTTTT
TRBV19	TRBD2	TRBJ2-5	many	CASTAGGPETQYF	TGTGCCAGTACGGCGGGAGGGCCGGAGACCCAGTACTTC
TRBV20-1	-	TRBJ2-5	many	CSARVQGSGETQYF	TGCAGTGCTAGGGTCCAGGGGAGTGGGGAGACCCAGTACTTC
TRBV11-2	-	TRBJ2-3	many	CASSLTLRTTPNTDTQYF	TGTGCCAGCAGCTTAACCCTCCGAACTACCCCAAACACAGATACGCAGTATTTT
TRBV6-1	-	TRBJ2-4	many	CASIAGRLDKNIQYF	TGTGCCAGCATTGCCGGGCGTCTAGACAAAAACATTCAGTACTTC
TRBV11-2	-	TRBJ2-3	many	CASSLDQVVDTQYF	TGTGCCAGCAGCTTAGACCAGGTGGTAGATACGCAGTATTTT
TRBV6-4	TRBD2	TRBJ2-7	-	CASSDGTSDEQYF	TGTGCCAGCAGTGACGGTACTAGCGACGAGCAGTACTTC
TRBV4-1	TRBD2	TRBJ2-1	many	CASSQASSGSNEQFF	TGCGCCAGCAGCCAAGCTTCTAGCGGGAGTAATGAGCAGTTCTTC
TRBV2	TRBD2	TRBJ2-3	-	CASTAAGGVADTQYF	TGTGCCAGCACGGCCGCGGGAGGGGTAGCAGATACGCAGTATTTT
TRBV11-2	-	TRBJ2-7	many	CASSLGTEQYF	TGTGCCAGCAGCTTAGGAACTGAGCAGTACTTC
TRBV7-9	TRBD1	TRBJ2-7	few	CASSLMDRSGEQYF	TGTGCCAGCAGCTTAATGGACAGGAGCGGCGAGCAGTACTTC
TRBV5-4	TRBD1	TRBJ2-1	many	CASSLARGHNEQFF	TGTGCCAGCAGCTTGGCGAGGGGGCACAATGAGCAGTTCTTC
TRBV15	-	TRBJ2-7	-	CATSLSGGYEQYF	TGTGCCACCAGCCTGAGCGGCGGATACGAGCAGTACTTC
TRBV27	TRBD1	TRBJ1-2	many	CASSQIRITGQGVRFHGYTF	TGTGCCAGCAGTCAAATACGAATAACTGGACAGGGGGTGCGATTTCATGGCTACACCTTC
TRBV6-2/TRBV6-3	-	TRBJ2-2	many	CASKDRDNTGELFF	TGTGCCAGCAAGGATCGGGACAACACCGGGGAGCTGTTTTTT
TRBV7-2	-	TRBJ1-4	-	CASSFGTDPQKLFF	TGTGCCAGCAGCTTCGGGACTGACCCCCAAAAACTGTTTTTT
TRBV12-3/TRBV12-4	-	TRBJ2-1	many	CASSLGTYNEQFF	TGTGCCAGCAGTTTAGGGACATACAATGAGCAGTTCTTC
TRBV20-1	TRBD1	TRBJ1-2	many	CRGTGGADNYGYTF	TGCAGAGGGACAGGGGGCGCGGATAACTATGGCTACACCTTC
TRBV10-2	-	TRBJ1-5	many	CASSEARGGRQPQHF	TGCGCCAGCAGTGAGGCCAGGGGCGGACGGCAGCCCCAGCATTTT
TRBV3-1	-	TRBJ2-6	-	CASSHPFSGANVPTF	TGTGCCAGCAGCCATCCCTTTTCTGGGGCCAACGTCCCGACTTTC
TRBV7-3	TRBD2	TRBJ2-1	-	CASSRLAGGPLGQFF	TGTGCCAGCAGCCGACTAGCGGGAGGGCCCCTCGGGCAGTTCTTC
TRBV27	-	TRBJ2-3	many	CASSTRWASSTDTQYF	TGTGCCAGCAGTACCAGATGGGCCTCTAGCACAGATACGCAGTATTTT
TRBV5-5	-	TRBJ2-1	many	CASSLYGLEQFF	TGTGCCAGCAGCTTGTATGGGTTGGAGCAGTTCTTC
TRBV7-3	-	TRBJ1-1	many	CASSSGGYTEAFF	TGTGCCAGCAGCTCCGGTGGGTACACTGAAGCTTTCTTT
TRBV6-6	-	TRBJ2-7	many	CASSYNDQTPTYEQYF	TGTGCCAGCAGTTACAACGACCAAACCCCTACCTACGAGCAGTACTTC
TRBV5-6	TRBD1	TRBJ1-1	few	CASSRRDRDVTEAFF	TGTGCCAGCAGCCGACGGGACAGGGACGTCACTGAAGCTTTCTTT
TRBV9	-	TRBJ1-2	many	CASSDGLEFGGYTF	TGTGCCAGCAGCGACGGGCTGGAATTCGGAGGCTACACCTTC
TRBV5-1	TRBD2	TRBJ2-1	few	CASSLGLAGNEQFF	TGCGCCAGCAGCTTAGGACTAGCGGGAAATGAGCAGTTCTTC
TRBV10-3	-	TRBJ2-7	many	CAISAGAVDHEQYF	TGTGCCATCAGCGCAGGGGCGGTGGACCACGAGCAGTACTTC
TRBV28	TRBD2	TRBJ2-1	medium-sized	CASSFQREGLYNEQFF	TGTGCCAGCAGTTTCCAGCGGGAGGGCCTTTACAATGAGCAGTTCTTC
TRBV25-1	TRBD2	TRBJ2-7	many	CASSETRLAGGSKEQYF	TGTGCCAGCAGTGAGACACGACTAGCGGGAGGGAGCAAGGAGCAGTACTTC
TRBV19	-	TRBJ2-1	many	CASSIDFGGYNEQFF	TGTGCCAGTAGTATAGATTTTGGTGGGTACAATGAGCAGTTCTTC